This passage covers 30 T cell receptor beta chains from one sample sequenced in a study of vaccination effects on CD4 cells after COVID-19 (dated by TCRdb to between 2021 and 2024). Library construction relied on the immunoSEQ multiplex PCR assay. The immuneACCESS repertoire file appears here via TCRdb, limited to in-frame rearrangements. These files lack a portion of the clones; in checked studies, under half of the deficit traces to unresolved V genes, and the cause of the others is not known. The sample includes more than 50,000 clones, with about 80% observed a single time. Together, the top ten hold roughly 3.2% of the sample. After around eleven days of culture, CD4+ T cells were isolated with the EasySep CD4+ T cell isolation kit. Their specific antigens are unknown. The starting material was CD4+ T cells from PBMCs cultured without peptide, obtained before COVID-19 vaccination. Receptors originate from a human donor who received a COVID-19 vaccine.

This rearrangement joins TRBV9 to TRBJ2-1, with TRBD2 identical over 10 bases. The CDR3 covers 15 residues. V gave up 4 bases and J gave up 5 bases; unmatched junction bases: 6. The germline gives CDR1 SGDLS, CDR2 YYNGEE. The CDR3: CASSPTAGGDNEQFF. CDR3 DNA: TGTGCCAGCAGCCCGACAGCGGGGGGGGACAATGAGCAGTTCTTC.

The chain employs TRBV2 and TRBJ1-5; a weak D match, TRBD1 (5 bases). The CDR3 spans 14 residues. CDR1 and CDR2 (germline): SNHLY, FYNNEI. V shed 2 bases and J shed 7 bases, with 12 bases lying between them. The CDR3 region is CASSEYQGGQPQHF. As DNA, the CDR3 is TGTGCCAGCAGTGAATACCAGGGCGGGCAGCCCCAGCATTTT.

The CDR3 here is CASSQTRSQETQYF. CDR3 in DNA: TGTGCCAGCAGTCAAACCCGCTCCCAAGAGACCCAGTACTTC. This sequence joins TRBV6-6 and TRBJ2-5; no reliable D call. This CDR3 region has 14 residues. Trimming left V 5 bases short and J 1 base short, with 11 bases between. Germline CDR1 is MNHNY and CDR2 is SVGAGI (reference sequence).

The chain carries TRBV19 and TRBJ2-4; 8 bases are shared with TRBD2. Germline values: CDR1 LNHDA, CDR2 SQIVND (reference sequence). This CDR3 contains 16 residues. The trim removed 7 bases at V and 6 bases at J, leaving 14 bases unmatched. The CDR3 spells CASTDTSGQKGNIQYF. The CDR3 DNA reads as TGTGCCAGTACCGACACTAGCGGCCAAAAGGGAAACATTCAGTACTTC.

This clone was picked up a small number of times. The DNA for the CDR3 is TGTGCCAGCAGGACAACGAACACCGGGGAGCTGTTTTTT. This sequence encodes CASRTTNTGELFF. The chain links TRBV28 to TRBJ2-2, with D hard to call. Germline V gene data show CDR1 as MDHEN and CDR2 as SYDVKM. Trimming left V 6 bases short and J 0 bases short, with 5 bases between. CDR3 length equals 13 residues.

The chain combines TRBV15 with TRBJ1-1; D is unclear. Germline CDR1 is LNHNV and CDR2 is YYDKDF (reference sequence). The CDR3 is 14 residues long. Between the trimmed V and J ends, which lost 1 base and 7 bases, there was a span of 13 bases. As DNA, the CDR3 is TGTGCCACCAGCAGAGCGGGCACGGCGGGTGAAGCTTTCTTT. As protein: CATSRAGTAGEAFF.

J is TRBJ1-5 and V is TRBV7-3, with no clear D. The CDR3 has 13 residues. The V gene's germline CDR1 is SGHTA and CDR2 FQGTGA. The V and J ends lost 5 bases and 5 bases respectively, with 10 bases between them. The CDR3 coding sequence is TGTGCCAGCAGCCTTACGCCTTATCAGCCCCAGCATTTT. It specifies CASSLTPYQPQHF.

The chain combines TRBV5-1 with TRBJ2-2, with D tentatively TRBD1 (7 bases). Germline loops: CDR1 SGHRS, CDR2 YFSETQ. The CDR3 length is 15 residues. V lost 4 bases and J 5 bases, leaving 15 bases between the germline ends. The CDR3 sequence: CASSRGTVETGELFF. The CDR3 DNA reads TGCGCCAGCAGCCGCGGGACAGTCGAAACCGGGGAGCTGTTTTTT.

This clone was detected once. The chain employs TRBV7-4 and TRBJ2-1, with 10 positions matching TRBD1. V shed 5 bases, J shed 5 bases, and the junction held 6 bases outside the gene matches. Germline V gene data show CDR1 as SGHVT and CDR2 as SQSDAQ. This CDR3 comprises 15 residues. In nucleotides, the CDR3 is TGTGCCAGCAGCATAGACAGGGGGCGCGACAATGAGCAGTTCTTC. This encodes CASSIDRGRDNEQFF.

The J gene is TRBJ1-1, the V gene TRBV6-5, with unresolved D. CDR1 and CDR2 (germline): MNHEY, SVGAGI. V dropped 6 bases and J dropped 8 bases, with 16 bases sitting between them. The CDR3 is 13 amino acids. CDR3 in amino acids: CASRNRRSEEAFF. Written as DNA, the CDR3 is TGTGCCAGCAGGAATCGACGGAGCGAGGAAGCTTTCTTT.

V gene TRBV18 combines with J gene TRBJ1-1; perhaps TRBD1 as D (6 bases). The V gene lost 1 base and the J gene lost 3 bases, with 12 bases spanning the gap. Per the germline V gene, CDR1 is KGHSH and CDR2 is LQKENI. The CDR3 length is 15 residues. CDR3 amino acids: CASSPRGAGYTEAFF. The CDR3, as DNA: TGTGCCAGCTCACCACGGGGGGCGGGTTACACTGAAGCTTTCTTT.

V gene TRBV19 combines with J gene TRBJ1-4; 12 nucleotides line up with TRBD1. The CDR3 covers 17 residues. V trimming: 6 bases; J trimming: 1 base; junction bases outside the gene matches: 6. The germline V gene encodes CDR1 LNHDA and CDR2 SQIVND (reference sequence). The CDR3 spells CASRPRDRGRTNEKLFF. The CDR3 region has the DNA TGTGCCAGTAGACCTAGGGACAGGGGGCGAACTAATGAAAAACTGTTTTTT. The variable domain in full, with the rest retrieved from reference TRBV19 and TRBJ1-4, is DGGITQSPKYLFRKEGQNVTLSCEQNLNHDAMYWYRQDPGQGLRLIYYSQIVNDFQKGDIAEGYSVSREKKESFPLTVTSAQKNPTAFYLCASRPRDRGRTNEKLFFGSGTQLSVL.

The gene calls are TRBV6-5 and TRBJ1-2; TRBD1 matches 10 bases. Germline CDR1 reads MNHEY; CDR2 reads SVGAGI. V shed 1 base, J shed 7 bases, and the junction held 6 bases outside the gene matches. The CDR3 is 15 amino acids. The CDR3, as DNA: TGTGCCAGCAGTTACTGGGACAGGGGTTTGGGTGGCTACACCTTC. Its translation is CASSYWDRGLGGYTF.

The rearrangement uses TRBV11-2 and TRBJ1-1; D might be TRBD1 (5 bases). The CDR3 loop spans 17 amino acids. The V end was cut by 0 bases, the J end by 5 bases, with 19 bases between. Per germline, CDR1 SGHAT and CDR2 FQNNGV. The CDR3 region has the DNA TGTGCCAGCAGCTTAGACTTTCCTTCAGGGTTATCTACTGAAGCTTTCTTT. Amino acids: CASSLDFPSGLSTEAFF.

The CDR3 region is CASSRSGLIGGYTF. In DNA, the CDR3 is TGCGCCAGCAGCCGCTCCGGTTTAATAGGTGGCTACACCTTC. The rearrangement uses TRBV5-1 and TRBJ1-2, with D uncertain. CDR3 size: 14 residues. Per the germline V gene, CDR1 is SGHRS and CDR2 is YFSETQ. Deletions cut 4 bases from V and 7 bases from J, with 17 bases between.

The V and J genes are TRBV5-8 and TRBJ2-3; D is ambiguous. V dropped 4 bases and J dropped 3 bases, with 0 bases sitting between them. CDR1 and CDR2 (germline): SGHTS, YDEGEE. The CDR3 extends over 10 amino acids. The DNA for the CDR3 is TGTGCCAGCAGCACAGATACGCAGTATTTT. It encodes CASSTDTQYF.

In this sample, this clone turned up a few times. This chain uses TRBV30 with TRBJ1-2; D gene unclear. Germline V CDR1 and CDR2: GTSNPN, SVGIG (reference sequence). The CDR3 has 13 amino acids. The ends were cut back, 3 bases at V and 8 bases at J, with 16 bases in the middle. CDR3 residues: CAWRREFNWGYTF. As DNA, the CDR3 is TGTGCCTGGAGGCGAGAGTTTAACTGGGGCTACACCTTC. The whole variable domain, remainder taken from reference TRBV30 and TRBJ1-2, is SQTIHQWPATLVQPVGSPLSLECTVEGTSNPNLYWYRQAAGRGLQLLFYSVGIGQISSEVPQNLSASRPQDRQFILSSKKLLLSDSGFYLCAWRREFNWGYTFGSGTRLTVV.

This clone was counted once. The rearrangement joins TRBV7-2 to TRBJ2-5, with 8 positions matching TRBD1. The CDR3 is made up of 16 amino acids. CDR1 is SGHTA, CDR2 FQGNSA, per germline. The V gene end was trimmed by 4 bases and the J gene end by 6 bases; junction bases not matched to a gene: 13. CDR3 sequence reads: CASSSGTGTGGKTQYF. Written as DNA, the CDR3 is TGTGCCAGCAGCTCCGGCACGGGGACAGGAGGCAAGACCCAGTACTTC.

J is TRBJ2-1 and V is TRBV9; perhaps TRBD1 as D (5 bases). The CDR3 totals 15 residues. Germline V lookup: CDR1 SGDLS, CDR2 YYNGEE. V shed 3 bases and J shed 1 base, with 11 bases lying between them. The CDR3 loop reads CASSGGLPSYNEQFF. CDR3 in DNA: TGTGCCAGCAGCGGGGGCCTACCTTCCTACAATGAGCAGTTCTTC.

DNA for the CDR3: TGTGCCAGTAGTATGCCACCTATGAACACTGAAGCTTTCTTT. Translating it yields CASSMPPMNTEAFF. This chain joins TRBV19 and TRBJ1-1; D is uncertain. CDR1 LNHDA and CDR2 SQIVND come from the germline V gene (reference sequence). V gave up 3 bases and J gave up 0 bases, with 8 bases separating them. The CDR3 runs 14 residues. The whole variable domain, remainder taken from reference TRBV19 and TRBJ1-1, is DGGITQSPKYLFRKEGQNVTLSCEQNLNHDAMYWYRQDPGQGLRLIYYSQIVNDFQKGDIAEGYSVSREKKESFPLTVTSAQKNPTAFYLCASSMPPMNTEAFFGQGTRLTVV.

This clone was counted a few times. The chain uses TRBV24-1 and TRBJ1-2, with 8 bases that match TRBD1. With V trimmed by 5 bases and J by 14 bases, 9 bases remained unmatched. The CDR3 spans 12 residues. Germline CDR1 is KGHDR and CDR2 is SFDVKD. The CDR3 DNA is TGTGCCACCAGTGCTCCCCAGGGGGCGAAGACCTTC. This encodes CATSAPQGAKTF.

This clone has only one observation. The rearrangement uses TRBV29-1 and TRBJ2-7; D assignment may be TRBD1 or TRBD2 (5 bases each). V shed 1 base and J shed 3 bases, with 16 bases lying between them. The CDR3 sequence is 15 residues long. Germline V CDR1 and CDR2: SQVTM, ANQGSEA. This CDR3 reads CSVEARSGPIYEQYV. The DNA for the CDR3 is TGCAGCGTTGAAGCGAGGTCGGGACCGATCTACGAGCAGTACGTC.

This clone was detected once. The CDR3 spells CASSFRLNTDTQYF. The CDR3 DNA reads as TGTGCCAGCAGCTTTCGACTAAACACAGATACGCAGTATTTT. The chain links TRBV11-1 to TRBJ2-3, with D possibly TRBD2 on 5 matching bases. The germline V and J ends were trimmed by 3 bases and 2 bases, with 9 bases remaining between them. The CDR3 spans 14 residues. The germline gives CDR1 SGHAT, CDR2 FQDESV (reference sequence).

J is TRBJ1-1 and V is TRBV6-2 or TRBV6-3; D might be TRBD1 (5 bases). Germline V lookup: CDR1 MNHEY, CDR2 SVGEGT. The germline V and J ends were trimmed by 6 bases and 1 base, with 12 bases remaining between them. The CDR3 is 14 residues long. CDR3 residues: CASSPGGGNTEAFF. The CDR3 DNA sequence: TGTGCCAGCAGCCCGGGGGGAGGGAACACTGAAGCTTTCTTT.

The gene calls are TRBV5-1 and TRBJ2-3; the match to TRBD1 covers 10 bases. The V gene's germline CDR1 is SGHRS and CDR2 YFSETQ. Unmatched junction bases numbered 2, after V lost 0 bases and J lost 1 base. The CDR3 extends over 16 amino acids. The CDR3 spells CASSLGGTGGTDTQYF. For the CDR3, the DNA is TGCGCCAGCAGCTTGGGCGGGACAGGGGGCACAGATACGCAGTATTTT.

This clone was detected only a few times. The chain employs TRBV11-3 and TRBJ2-1; 14 bases align to TRBD2. The length of the CDR3 is 17 residues. J gave up 5 bases and V 1 base, and 4 bases lay outside the gene matches. The germline gives CDR1 SGHNT, CDR2 YENEEA. CDR3 amino acids: CASSLGGTSGGHNEQFF. As DNA, the CDR3 is TGTGCCAGCAGCTTAGGGGGGACTAGCGGGGGTCACAATGAGCAGTTCTTC.

V is TRBV19 and J is TRBJ1-1; D possibly corresponds to TRBD1 (6 bases). The CDR3 totals 17 residues. Trimming left V 8 bases short and J 0 bases short, with 22 bases between. Germline CDR1 LNHDA, CDR2 SQIVND (reference sequence). The CDR3 bases are TGTGCCAGTCGAATGGGGGGGGACACCACTATGAACACTGAAGCTTTCTTT. It yields the protein CASRMGGDTTMNTEAFF.

V usage is TRBV10-2 and J usage is TRBJ1-5; unclear D gene. Germline-derived CDR1 and CDR2 are WSHSY and SAAADI. There are 14 residues in the CDR3. Trimming took 0 bases from V and 3 from J, leaving 6 bases between them. This CDR3 is CASSESVPNQPQHF. CDR3 DNA: TGCGCCAGCAGTGAGTCTGTCCCCAATCAGCCCCAGCATTTT.

The chain joins TRBV6-6 to TRBJ1-2; D ambiguous. The V end was cut by 7 bases, the J end by 7 bases, with 13 bases between. Germline V CDR1 and CDR2: MNHNY, SVGAGI (reference sequence). The CDR3 has 12 amino acids. CDR3 nucleotide sequence: TGTGCCAGCACCCTGGACCAGCCTGGCTACACCTTC. This translates into CASTLDQPGYTF.

V and J are TRBV5-1 and TRBJ1-6, with a tentative D call TRBD1 (5 bases). The ends were cut back, 4 bases at V and 0 bases at J, with 11 bases in the middle. This CDR3 spans 16 amino acids. Germline CDR1 SGHRS, CDR2 YFSETQ. CDR3 in amino acids: CASSKDTSSYNSPLHF. Here the CDR3 DNA reads TGCGCCAGCAGCAAGGACACTAGCTCCTATAATTCACCCCTCCACTTT.